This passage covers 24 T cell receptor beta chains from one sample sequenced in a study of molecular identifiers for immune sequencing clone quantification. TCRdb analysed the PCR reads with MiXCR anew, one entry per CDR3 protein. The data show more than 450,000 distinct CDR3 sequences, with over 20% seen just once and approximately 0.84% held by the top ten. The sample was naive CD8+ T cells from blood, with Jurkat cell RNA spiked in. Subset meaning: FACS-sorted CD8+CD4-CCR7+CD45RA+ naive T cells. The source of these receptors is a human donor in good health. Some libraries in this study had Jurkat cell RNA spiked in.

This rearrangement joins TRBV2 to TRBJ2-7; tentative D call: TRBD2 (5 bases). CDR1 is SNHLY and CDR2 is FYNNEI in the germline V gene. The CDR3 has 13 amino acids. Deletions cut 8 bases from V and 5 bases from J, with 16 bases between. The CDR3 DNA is TGTGCCAGCTTATTCTTACTAGAGAACGAGCAGTACTTC. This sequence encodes CASLFLLENEQYF.

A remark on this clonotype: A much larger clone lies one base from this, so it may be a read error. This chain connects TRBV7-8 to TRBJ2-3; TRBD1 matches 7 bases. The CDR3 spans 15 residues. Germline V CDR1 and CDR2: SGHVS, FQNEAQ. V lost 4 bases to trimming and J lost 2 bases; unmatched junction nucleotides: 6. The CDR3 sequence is CASSSDRSYTDTQYF. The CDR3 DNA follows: TGTGCCAGCAGCTCGGACAGGTCCTACACAGATACGCAGTATTTT.

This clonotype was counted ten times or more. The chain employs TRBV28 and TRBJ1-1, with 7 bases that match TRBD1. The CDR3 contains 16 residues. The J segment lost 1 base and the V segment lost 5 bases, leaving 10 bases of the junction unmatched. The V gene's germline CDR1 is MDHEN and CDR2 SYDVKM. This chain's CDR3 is CASSPSQGTSNTEAFF. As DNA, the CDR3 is TGTGCCAGCAGTCCTTCACAGGGGACCTCGAACACTGAAGCTTTCTTT.

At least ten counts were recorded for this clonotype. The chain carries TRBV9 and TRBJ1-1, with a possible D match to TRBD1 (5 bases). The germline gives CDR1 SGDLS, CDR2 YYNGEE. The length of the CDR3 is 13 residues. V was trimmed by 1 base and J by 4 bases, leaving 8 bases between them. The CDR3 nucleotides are TGTGCCAGCAGCGTATTGGGGGGCACTGAAGCTTTCTTT. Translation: CASSVLGGTEAFF.

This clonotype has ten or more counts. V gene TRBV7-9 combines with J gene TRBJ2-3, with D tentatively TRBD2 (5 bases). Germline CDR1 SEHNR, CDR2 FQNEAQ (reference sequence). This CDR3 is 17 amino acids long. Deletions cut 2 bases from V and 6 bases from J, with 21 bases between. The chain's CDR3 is CASSLLGIDSPKDTQYF. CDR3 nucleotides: TGTGCCAGCAGCTTACTCGGGATCGACTCCCCAAAGGATACGCAGTATTTT.

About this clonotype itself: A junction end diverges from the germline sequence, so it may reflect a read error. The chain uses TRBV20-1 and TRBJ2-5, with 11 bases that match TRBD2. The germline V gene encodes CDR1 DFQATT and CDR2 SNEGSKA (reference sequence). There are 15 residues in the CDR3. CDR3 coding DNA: TGCAGTGCTAGGTCCCGTAGCGGGGGGGACTGGACCCGGTACTTC. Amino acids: CSARSRSGGDWTRYF.

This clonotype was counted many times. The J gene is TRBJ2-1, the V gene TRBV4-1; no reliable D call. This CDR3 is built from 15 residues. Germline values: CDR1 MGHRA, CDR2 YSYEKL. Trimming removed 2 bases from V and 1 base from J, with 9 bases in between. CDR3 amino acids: CASSQRKVSYNEQFF. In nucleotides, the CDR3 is TGCGCCAGCAGCCAAAGGAAGGTTTCCTACAATGAGCAGTTCTTC.

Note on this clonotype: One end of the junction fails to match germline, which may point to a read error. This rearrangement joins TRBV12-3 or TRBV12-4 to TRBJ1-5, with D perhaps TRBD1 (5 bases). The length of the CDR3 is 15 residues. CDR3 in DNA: TGTGCCAGCAGTCGAAGACATCAGGCAGGGCAGCCCCGGCACTTT. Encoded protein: CASSRRHQAGQPRHF.

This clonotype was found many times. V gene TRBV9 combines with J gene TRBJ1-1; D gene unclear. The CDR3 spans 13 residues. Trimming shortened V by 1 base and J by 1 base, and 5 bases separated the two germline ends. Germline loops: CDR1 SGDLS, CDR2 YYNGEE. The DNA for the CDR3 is TGTGCCAGCAGCGTAACAGCGAACACTGAAGCTTTCTTT. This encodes CASSVTANTEAFF.

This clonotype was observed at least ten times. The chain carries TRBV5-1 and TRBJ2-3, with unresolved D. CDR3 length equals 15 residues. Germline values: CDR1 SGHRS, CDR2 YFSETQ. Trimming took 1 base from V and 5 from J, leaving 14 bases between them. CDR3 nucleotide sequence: TGCGCCAGCAGCTTGTCGAGAGTAACGGAAGATACGCAGTATTTT. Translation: CASSLSRVTEDTQYF.

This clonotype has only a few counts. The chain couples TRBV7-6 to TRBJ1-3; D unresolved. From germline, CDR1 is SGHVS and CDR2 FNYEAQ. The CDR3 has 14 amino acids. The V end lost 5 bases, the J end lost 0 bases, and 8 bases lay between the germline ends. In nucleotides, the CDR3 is TGTGCCAGCAGCCGCGAACTCTCTGGAAACACCATATATTTT. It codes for CASSRELSGNTIYF.

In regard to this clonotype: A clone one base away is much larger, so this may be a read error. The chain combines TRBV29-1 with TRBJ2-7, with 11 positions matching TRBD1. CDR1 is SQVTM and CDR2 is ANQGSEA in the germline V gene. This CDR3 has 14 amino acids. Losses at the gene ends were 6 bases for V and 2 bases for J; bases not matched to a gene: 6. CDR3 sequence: CSVAGTGGTYEQYF. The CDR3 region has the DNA TGCAGCGTCGCCGGGACAGGGGGAACCTACGAGCAGTACTTC.

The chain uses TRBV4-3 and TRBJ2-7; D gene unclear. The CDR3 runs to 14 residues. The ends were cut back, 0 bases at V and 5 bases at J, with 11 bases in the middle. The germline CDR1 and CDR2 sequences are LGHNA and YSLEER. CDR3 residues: CASSQDYRVHEQYF. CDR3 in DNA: TGCGCCAGCAGCCAAGATTACCGGGTTCACGAGCAGTACTTC.

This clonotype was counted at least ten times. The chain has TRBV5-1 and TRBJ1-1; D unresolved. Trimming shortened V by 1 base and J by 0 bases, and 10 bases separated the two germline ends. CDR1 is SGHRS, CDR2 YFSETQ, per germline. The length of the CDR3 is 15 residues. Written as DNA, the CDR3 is TGCGCCAGCAGCTTGTCCGGACTCCTGAACACTGAAGCTTTCTTT. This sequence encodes CASSLSGLLNTEAFF.

DNA for the CDR3: TGTGCCAGCAGCCCCATCCCCCCGGCCGGGGAGCTGTTTTTT. This encodes CASSPIPPAGELFF. The rearrangement joins TRBV9 to TRBJ2-2; the D is unclear. The germline V and J ends were trimmed by 4 bases and 6 bases, with 13 bases remaining between them. The CDR3 runs to 14 residues. Germline CDR1 reads SGDLS; CDR2 reads YYNGEE. Looking up the rest from reference TRBV9 and TRBJ2-2 gives the full variable domain: DSGVTQTPKHLITATGQRVTLRCSPRSGDLSVYWYQQSLDQGLQFLIQYYNGEERAKGNILERFSAQQFPDLHSELNLSSLELGDSALYFCASSPIPPAGELFFGEGSRLTVL.

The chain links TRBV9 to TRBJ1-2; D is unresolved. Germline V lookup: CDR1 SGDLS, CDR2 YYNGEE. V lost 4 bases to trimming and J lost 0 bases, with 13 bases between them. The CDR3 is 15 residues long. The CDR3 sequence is CASSSTYYPNYGYTF. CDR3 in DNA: TGTGCCAGCAGCTCGACCTATTACCCTAACTATGGCTACACCTTC.

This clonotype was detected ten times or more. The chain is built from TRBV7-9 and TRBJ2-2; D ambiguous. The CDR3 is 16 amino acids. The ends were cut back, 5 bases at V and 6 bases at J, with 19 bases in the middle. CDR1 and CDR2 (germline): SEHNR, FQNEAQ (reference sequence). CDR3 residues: CASSPSGRARPGELFF. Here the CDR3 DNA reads TGTGCCAGCAGCCCCTCCGGTCGAGCGCGGCCCGGGGAGCTGTTTTTT. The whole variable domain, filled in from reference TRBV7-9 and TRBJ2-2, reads DTGVSQNPRHKITKRGQNVTFRCDPISEHNRLYWYRQTLGQGPEFLTYFQNEAQLEKSRLLSDRFSAERPKGSFSTLEIQRTEQGDSAMYLCASSPSGRARPGELFFGEGSRLTVL.

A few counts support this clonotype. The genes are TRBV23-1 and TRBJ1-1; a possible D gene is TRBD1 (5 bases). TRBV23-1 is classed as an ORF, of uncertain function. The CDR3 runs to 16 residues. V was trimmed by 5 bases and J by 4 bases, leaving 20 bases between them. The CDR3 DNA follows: TGCGCCAGCAGTTCAAAACCCACGCAGGGTACCACTGAAGCTTTCTTT. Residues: CASSSKPTQGTTEAFF.

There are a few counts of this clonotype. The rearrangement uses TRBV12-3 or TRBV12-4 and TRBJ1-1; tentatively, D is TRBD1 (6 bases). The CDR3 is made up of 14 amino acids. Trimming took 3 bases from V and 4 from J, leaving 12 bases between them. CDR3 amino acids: CASSFTGWGTEAFF. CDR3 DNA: TGTGCCAGCAGTTTCACAGGGTGGGGCACTGAAGCTTTCTTT.

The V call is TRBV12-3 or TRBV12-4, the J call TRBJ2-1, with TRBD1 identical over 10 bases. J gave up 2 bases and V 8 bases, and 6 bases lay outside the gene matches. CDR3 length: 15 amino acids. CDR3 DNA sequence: TGTGCCAGCGGGGGGGACAGGGGTACCTACAATGAGCAGTTCTTC. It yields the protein CASGGDRGTYNEQFF.

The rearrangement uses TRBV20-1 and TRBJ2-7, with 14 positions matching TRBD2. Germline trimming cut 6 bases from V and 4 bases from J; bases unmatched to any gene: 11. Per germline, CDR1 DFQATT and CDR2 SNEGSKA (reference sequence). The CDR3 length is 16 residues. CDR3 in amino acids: CSANRLAGGPTYEQYF. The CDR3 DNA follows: TGCAGTGCAAACCGACTAGCGGGGGGGCCAACTTACGAGCAGTACTTC.

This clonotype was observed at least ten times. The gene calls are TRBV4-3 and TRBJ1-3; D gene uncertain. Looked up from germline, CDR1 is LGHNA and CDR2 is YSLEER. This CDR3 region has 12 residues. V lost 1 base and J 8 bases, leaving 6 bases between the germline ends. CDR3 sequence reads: CASSQAGDTIYF. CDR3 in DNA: TGCGCCAGCAGCCAAGCGGGTGACACCATATATTTT.

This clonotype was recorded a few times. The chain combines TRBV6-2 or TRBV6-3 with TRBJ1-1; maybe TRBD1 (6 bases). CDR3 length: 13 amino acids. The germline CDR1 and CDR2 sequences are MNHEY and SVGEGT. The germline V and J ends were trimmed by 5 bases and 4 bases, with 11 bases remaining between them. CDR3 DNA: TGTGCCAGCAGTAGGGGGGCCGGCACTGAAGCTTTCTTT. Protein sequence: CASSRGAGTEAFF.

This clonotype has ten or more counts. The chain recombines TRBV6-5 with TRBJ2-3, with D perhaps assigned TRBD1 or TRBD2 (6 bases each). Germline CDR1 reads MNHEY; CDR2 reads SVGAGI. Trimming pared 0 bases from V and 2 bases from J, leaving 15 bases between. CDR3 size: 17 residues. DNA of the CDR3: TGTGCCAGCAGTTACTCCTCTCCGGGGGCCCCCACAGATACGCAGTATTTT. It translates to CASSYSSPGAPTDTQYF.